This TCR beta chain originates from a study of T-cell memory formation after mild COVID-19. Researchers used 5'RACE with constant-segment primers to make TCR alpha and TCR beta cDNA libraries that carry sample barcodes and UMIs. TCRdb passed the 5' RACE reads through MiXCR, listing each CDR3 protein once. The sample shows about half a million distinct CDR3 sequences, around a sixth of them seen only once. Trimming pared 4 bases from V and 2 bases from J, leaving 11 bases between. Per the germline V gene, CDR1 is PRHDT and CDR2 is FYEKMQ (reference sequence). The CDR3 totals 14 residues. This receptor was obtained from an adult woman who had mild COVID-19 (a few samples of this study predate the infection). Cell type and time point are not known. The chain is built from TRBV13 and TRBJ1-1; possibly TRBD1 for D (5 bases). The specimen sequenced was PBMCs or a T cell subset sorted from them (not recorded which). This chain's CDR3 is CASSSRGFNTEAFF. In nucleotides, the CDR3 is TGTGCCAGCAGCTCCCGGGGGTTTAACACTGAAGCTTTCTTT.